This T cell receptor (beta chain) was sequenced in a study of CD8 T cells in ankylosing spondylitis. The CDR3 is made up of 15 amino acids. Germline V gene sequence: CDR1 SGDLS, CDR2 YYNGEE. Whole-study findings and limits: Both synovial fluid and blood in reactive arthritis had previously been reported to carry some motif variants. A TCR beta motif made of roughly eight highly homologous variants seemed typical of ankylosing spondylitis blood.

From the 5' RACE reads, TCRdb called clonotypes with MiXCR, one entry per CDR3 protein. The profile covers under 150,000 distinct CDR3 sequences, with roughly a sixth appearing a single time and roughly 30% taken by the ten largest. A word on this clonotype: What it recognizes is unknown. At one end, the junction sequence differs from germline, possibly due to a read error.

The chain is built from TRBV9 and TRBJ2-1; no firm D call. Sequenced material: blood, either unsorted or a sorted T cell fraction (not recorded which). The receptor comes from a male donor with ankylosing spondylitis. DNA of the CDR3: TGTGCCAGCAGCGCCGAGCCCGGCTCCTACAATGAGCGGTTCTTC. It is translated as CASSAEPGSYNERFF.